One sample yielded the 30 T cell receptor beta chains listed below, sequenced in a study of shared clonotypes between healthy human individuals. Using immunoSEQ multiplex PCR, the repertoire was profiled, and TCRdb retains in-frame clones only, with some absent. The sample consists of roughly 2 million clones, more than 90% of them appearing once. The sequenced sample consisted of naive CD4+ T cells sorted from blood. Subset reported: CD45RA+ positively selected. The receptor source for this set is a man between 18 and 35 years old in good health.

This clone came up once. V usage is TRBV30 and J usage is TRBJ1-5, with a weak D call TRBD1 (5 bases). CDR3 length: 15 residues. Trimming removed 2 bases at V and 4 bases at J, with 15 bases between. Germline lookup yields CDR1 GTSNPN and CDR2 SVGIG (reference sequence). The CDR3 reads CAWSPGGVGNQPQHF. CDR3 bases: TGTGCCTGGAGTCCCGGGGGGGTCGGTAATCAGCCCCAGCATTTT.

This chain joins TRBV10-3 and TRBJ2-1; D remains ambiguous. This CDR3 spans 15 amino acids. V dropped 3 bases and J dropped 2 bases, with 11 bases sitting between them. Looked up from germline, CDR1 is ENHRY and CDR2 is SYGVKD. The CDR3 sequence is CAISELPGPYNEQFF. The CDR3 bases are TGTGCCATCAGTGAATTACCGGGTCCCTACAATGAGCAGTTCTTC.

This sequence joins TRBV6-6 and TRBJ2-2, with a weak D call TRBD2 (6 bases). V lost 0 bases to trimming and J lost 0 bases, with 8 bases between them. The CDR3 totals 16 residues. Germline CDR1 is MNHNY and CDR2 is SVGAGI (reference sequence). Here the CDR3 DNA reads TGTGCCAGCAGTTACTCTAGGACTACGAACACCGGGGAGCTGTTTTTT. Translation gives CASSYSRTTNTGELFF.

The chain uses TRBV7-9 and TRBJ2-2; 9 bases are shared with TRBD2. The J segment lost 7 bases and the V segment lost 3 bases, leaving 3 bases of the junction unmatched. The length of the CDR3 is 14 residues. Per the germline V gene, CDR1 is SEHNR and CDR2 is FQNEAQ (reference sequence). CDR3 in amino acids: CASSLRTSDGELFF. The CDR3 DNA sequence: TGTGCCAGCAGCTTGAGGACTAGCGACGGGGAGCTGTTTTTT. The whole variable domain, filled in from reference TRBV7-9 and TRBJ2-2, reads DTGVSQNPRHKITKRGQNVTFRCDPISEHNRLYWYRQTLGQGPEFLTYFQNEAQLEKSRLLSDRFSAERPKGSFSTLEIQRTEQGDSAMYLCASSLRTSDGELFFGEGSRLTVL.

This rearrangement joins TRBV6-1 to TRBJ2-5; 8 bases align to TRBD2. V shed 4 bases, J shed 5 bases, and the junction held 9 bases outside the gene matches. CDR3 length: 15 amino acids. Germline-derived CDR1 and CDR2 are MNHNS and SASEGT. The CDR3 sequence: CASSGGTGGRETQYF. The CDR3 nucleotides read TGTGCCAGCAGTGGAGGAACGGGGGGGAGGGAGACCCAGTACTTC.

DNA for the CDR3: TGTGCCAGCGCCGCAGGGGGTCGGGGAGAGACCCAGTACTTC. Translating it yields CASAAGGRGETQYF. This chain links TRBV2 with TRBJ2-5, with 7 bases that match TRBD1. In germline, CDR1 is SNHLY, CDR2 FYNNEI. This CDR3 comprises 14 residues. Germline trimming cut 8 bases from V and 4 bases from J; bases unmatched to any gene: 10. The variable domain in full, with the rest retrieved from reference TRBV2 and TRBJ2-5, is EPEVTQTPSHQVTQMGQEVILRCVPISNHLYFYWYRQILGQKVEFLVSFYNNEISEKSEIFDDQFSVERPDGSNFTLKIRSTKLEDSAMYFCASAAGGRGETQYFGPGTRLLVL.

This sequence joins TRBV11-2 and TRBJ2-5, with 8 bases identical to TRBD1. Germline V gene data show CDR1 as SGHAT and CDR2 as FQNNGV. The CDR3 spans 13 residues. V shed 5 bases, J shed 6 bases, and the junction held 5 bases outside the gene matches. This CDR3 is CASSPDREQTQYF. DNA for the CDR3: TGTGCCAGCAGCCCGGACAGGGAACAGACCCAGTACTTC.

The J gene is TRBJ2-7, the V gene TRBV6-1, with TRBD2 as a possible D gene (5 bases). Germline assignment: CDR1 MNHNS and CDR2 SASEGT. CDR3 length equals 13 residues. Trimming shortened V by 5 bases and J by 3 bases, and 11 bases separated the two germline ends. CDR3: CASSLEGSYEQYF. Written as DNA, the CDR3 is TGTGCCAGCAGTCTCGAGGGAAGCTACGAGCAGTACTTC.

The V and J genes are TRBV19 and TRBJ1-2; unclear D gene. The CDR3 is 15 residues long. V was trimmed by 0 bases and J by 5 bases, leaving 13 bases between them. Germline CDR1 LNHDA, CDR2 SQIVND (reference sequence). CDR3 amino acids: CASSIDSANTYGYTF. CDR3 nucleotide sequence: TGTGCCAGTAGTATAGATTCAGCGAACACTTATGGCTACACCTTC.

Here the CDR3 DNA reads TGTGCCAGCAGTGAATCGGGAGATCGCCAAGAGACCCAGTACTTC. It translates to CASSESGDRQETQYF. The rearrangement uses TRBV25-1 and TRBJ2-5; D is perhaps TRBD2 (6 bases). This CDR3 is 15 amino acids long. Germline V lookup: CDR1 MGHDK, CDR2 SYGVNS. Trimming stripped 1 base from V and 1 base from J, with 10 bases between.

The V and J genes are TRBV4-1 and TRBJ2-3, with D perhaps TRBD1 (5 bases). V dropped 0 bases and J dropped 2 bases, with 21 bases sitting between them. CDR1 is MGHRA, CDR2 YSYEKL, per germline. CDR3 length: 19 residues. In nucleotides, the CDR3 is TGCGCCAGCAGCCAAGATCAGGGCCTTACTCGTCGCATCACAGATACGCAGTATTTT. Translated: CASSQDQGLTRRITDTQYF.

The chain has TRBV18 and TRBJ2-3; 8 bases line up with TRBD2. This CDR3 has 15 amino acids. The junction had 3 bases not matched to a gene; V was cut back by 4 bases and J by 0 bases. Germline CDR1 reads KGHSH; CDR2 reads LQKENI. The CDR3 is CASSLLAVSTDTQYF. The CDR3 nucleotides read TGTGCCAGCTCACTACTAGCGGTTAGCACAGATACGCAGTATTTT.

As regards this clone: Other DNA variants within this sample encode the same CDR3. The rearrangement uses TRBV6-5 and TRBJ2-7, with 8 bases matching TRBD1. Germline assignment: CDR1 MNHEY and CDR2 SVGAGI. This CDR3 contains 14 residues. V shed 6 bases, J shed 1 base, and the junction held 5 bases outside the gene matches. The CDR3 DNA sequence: TGTGCCAGCAGAAGGGGACAGGCGTCCTACGAGCAGTACTTC. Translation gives CASRRGQASYEQYF.

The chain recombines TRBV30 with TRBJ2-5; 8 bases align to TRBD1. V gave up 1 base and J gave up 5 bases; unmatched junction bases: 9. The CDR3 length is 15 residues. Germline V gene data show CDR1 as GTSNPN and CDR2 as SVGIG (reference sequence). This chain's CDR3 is CAWSANRGLRETQYF. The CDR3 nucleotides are TGTGCCTGGAGTGCAAACAGGGGGTTACGGGAGACCCAGTACTTC.

CDR3 nucleotides: TGTGCCAGCAGTTACTCGTTTGGGTCAGATACGCAGTATTTT. Protein product: CASSYSFGSDTQYF. The V gene is TRBV6-6, the J gene TRBJ2-3; D is ambiguous. The V and J ends lost 0 bases and 4 bases respectively, with 8 bases between them. The V gene's germline CDR1 is MNHNY and CDR2 SVGAGI (reference sequence). This CDR3 contains 14 residues.

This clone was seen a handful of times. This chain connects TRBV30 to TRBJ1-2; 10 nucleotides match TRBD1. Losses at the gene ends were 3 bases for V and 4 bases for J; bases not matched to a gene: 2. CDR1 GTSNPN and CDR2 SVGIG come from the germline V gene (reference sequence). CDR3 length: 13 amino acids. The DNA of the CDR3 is TGTGCCTGGAGGACAGGGGGCGCCTATGGCTACACCTTC. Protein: CAWRTGGAYGYTF.

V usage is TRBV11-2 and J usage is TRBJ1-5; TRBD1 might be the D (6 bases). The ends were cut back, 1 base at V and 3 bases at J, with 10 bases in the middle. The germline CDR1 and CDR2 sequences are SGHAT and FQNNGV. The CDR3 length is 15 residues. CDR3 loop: CASSLGDTYNQPQHF. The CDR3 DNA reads TGTGCCAGCAGCTTAGGGGACACCTACAATCAGCCCCAGCATTTT.

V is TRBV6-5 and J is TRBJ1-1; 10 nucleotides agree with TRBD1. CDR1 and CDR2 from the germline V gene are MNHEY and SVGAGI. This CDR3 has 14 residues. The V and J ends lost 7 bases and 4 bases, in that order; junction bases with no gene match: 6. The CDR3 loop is CASTGTGDRTEAFF. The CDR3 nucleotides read TGTGCCAGCACAGGGACAGGGGATCGCACTGAAGCTTTCTTT.

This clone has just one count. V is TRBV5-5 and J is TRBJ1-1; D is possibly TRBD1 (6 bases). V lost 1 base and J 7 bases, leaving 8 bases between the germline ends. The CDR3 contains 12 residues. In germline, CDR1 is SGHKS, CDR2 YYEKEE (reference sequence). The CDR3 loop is CASSLRTDEAFF. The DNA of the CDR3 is TGTGCCAGCAGCTTGAGGACAGATGAAGCTTTCTTT.

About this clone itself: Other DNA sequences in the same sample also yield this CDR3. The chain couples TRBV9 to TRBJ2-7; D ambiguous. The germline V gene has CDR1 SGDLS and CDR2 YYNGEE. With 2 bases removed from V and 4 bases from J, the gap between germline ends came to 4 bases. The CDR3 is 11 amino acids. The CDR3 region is CASSVGYEQYF. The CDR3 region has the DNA TGTGCCAGCAGCGTGGGATACGAGCAGTACTTC. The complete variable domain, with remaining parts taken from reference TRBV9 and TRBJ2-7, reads DSGVTQTPKHLITATGQRVTLRCSPRSGDLSVYWYQQSLDQGLQFLIQYYNGEERAKGNILERFSAQQFPDLHSELNLSSLELGDSALYFCASSVGYEQYFGPGTRLTVT.

CDR3: CASSSQTGRVTGELFF. The CDR3 nucleotides are TGTGCCAGCAGCTCCCAGACAGGGCGGGTAACCGGGGAGCTGTTTTTT. This chain joins TRBV9 and TRBJ2-2; 7 bases map to TRBD1. After removal of 4 bases from V and 5 bases from J, the junction contained 11 bases not matched to a gene. Germline V gene data show CDR1 as SGDLS and CDR2 as YYNGEE. The CDR3 covers 16 residues. The full variable domain, completed using reference TRBV9 and TRBJ2-2, is DSGVTQTPKHLITATGQRVTLRCSPRSGDLSVYWYQQSLDQGLQFLIQYYNGEERAKGNILERFSAQQFPDLHSELNLSSLELGDSALYFCASSSQTGRVTGELFFGEGSRLTVL.

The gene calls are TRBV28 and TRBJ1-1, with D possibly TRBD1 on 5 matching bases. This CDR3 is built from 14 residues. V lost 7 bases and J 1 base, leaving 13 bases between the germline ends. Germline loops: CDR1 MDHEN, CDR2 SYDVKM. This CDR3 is CASKPGGKNTEAFF. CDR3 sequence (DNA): TGTGCCAGCAAACCGGGGGGGAAGAACACTGAAGCTTTCTTT.

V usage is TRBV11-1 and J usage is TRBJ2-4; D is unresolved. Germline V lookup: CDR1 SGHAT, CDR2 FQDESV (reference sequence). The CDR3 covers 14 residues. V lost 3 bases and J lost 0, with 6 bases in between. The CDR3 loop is CASSFVQAKNIQYF. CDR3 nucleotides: TGTGCCAGCAGCTTCGTACAAGCCAAAAACATTCAGTACTTC.

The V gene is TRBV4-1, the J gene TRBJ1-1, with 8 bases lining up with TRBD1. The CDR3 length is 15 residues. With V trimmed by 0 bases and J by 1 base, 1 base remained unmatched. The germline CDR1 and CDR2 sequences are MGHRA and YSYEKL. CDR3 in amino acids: CASSQEGTGNTEAFF. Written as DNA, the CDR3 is TGCGCCAGCAGCCAAGAGGGGACAGGGAACACTGAAGCTTTCTTT.

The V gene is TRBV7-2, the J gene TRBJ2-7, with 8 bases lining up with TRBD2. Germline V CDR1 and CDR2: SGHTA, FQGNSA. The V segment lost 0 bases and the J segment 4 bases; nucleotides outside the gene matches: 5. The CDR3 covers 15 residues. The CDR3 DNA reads TGTGCCAGCAGCTTAGCGGGGACTAGTAAGTACGAGCAGTACTTC. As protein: CASSLAGTSKYEQYF. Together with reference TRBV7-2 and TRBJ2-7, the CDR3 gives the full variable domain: GAGVSQSPSNKVTEKGKDVELRCDPISGHTALYWYRQSLGQGLEFLIYFQGNSAPDKSGLPSDRFSAERTGGSVSTLTIQRTQQEDSAVYLCASSLAGTSKYEQYFGPGTRLTVT.

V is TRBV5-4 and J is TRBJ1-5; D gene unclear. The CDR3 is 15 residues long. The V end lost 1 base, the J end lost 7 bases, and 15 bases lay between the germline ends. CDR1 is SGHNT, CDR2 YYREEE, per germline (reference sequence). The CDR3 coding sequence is TGTGCCAGCAGCTTGAAAGGAGAGATCGACCAGCCCCAGCATTTT. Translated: CASSLKGEIDQPQHF.

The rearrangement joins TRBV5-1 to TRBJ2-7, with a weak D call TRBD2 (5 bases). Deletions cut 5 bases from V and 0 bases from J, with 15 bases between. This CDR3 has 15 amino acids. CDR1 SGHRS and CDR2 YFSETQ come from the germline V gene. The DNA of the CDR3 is TGCGCCAGCAGTCAGACTACCACAAGCTCCTACGAGCAGTACTTC. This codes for CASSQTTTSSYEQYF.

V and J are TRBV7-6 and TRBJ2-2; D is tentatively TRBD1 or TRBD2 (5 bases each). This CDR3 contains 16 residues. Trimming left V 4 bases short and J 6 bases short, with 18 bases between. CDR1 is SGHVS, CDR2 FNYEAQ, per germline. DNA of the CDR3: TGTGCCAGCAGCTCGACAGCGTTTCGGGAAGCCGGGGAGCTGTTTTTT. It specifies CASSSTAFREAGELFF.

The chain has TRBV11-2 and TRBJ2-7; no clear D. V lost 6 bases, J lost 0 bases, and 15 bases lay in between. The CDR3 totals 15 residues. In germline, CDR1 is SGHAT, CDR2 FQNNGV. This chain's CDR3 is CASRQPGTSSYEQYF. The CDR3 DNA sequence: TGTGCCAGCAGACAACCCGGCACAAGCTCCTACGAGCAGTACTTC.

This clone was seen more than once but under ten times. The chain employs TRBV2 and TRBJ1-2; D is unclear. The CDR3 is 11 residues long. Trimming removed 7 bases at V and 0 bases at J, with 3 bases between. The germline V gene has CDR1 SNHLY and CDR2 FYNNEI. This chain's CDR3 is CASTTNYGYTF. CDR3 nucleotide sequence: TGTGCCAGCACGACTAACTATGGCTACACCTTC.